These 28 T cell receptor beta chains originate from one sample sequenced in a study of OX40 agonist ivuxolimab in advanced cancers. Using immunoSEQ multiplex PCR, the repertoire was profiled, and TCRdb retains in-frame clones only, with some absent. The sample records approximately 10,000 clones, approximately 87% being singletons. The source material was CD4+ or CD8+ T cells sorted from blood, sampled in a trial of the OX40 agonist ivuxolimab. Receptor source: an adult with an advanced solid tumor such as melanoma, head and neck, liver or kidney cancer.

V gene TRBV4-1 combines with J gene TRBJ2-3; TRBD1 is a possible D gene (5 bases). Trimming took 1 base from V and 0 from J, leaving 8 bases between them. Germline V lookup: CDR1 MGHRA, CDR2 YSYEKL. The CDR3 sequence is 15 residues long. Here the CDR3 reads CASSQVGASTDTQYF. Here the CDR3 DNA reads TGCGCCAGCAGCCAAGTTGGGGCTAGCACAGATACGCAGTATTTT.

V is TRBV15 and J is TRBJ2-6; D gene unclear. Germline CDR1 reads LNHNV; CDR2 reads YYDKDF (reference sequence). V lost 5 bases and J lost 2, with 13 bases in between. The CDR3 is made up of 16 amino acids. The CDR3: CATSPRTQTGANVLTF. In nucleotides, the CDR3 is TGTGCCACCAGCCCACGGACCCAGACTGGGGCCAACGTCCTGACTTTC.

This chain connects TRBV27 to TRBJ1-5; D call uncertain. Deletions cut 1 base from V and 1 base from J, with 14 bases between. The germline V gene encodes CDR1 MNHEY and CDR2 SMNVEV (reference sequence). CDR3 length: 17 amino acids. The CDR3 loop is CASSLWADAMSNQPQHF. The CDR3 DNA sequence: TGTGCCAGCAGTTTATGGGCAGACGCCATGAGCAATCAGCCCCAGCATTTT.

The chain couples TRBV7-8 to TRBJ2-7; tentative D call: TRBD2 (6 bases). In germline, CDR1 is SGHVS, CDR2 FQNEAQ. CDR3 length equals 16 residues. V was trimmed by 1 base and J by 4 bases, leaving 17 bases between them. CDR3 amino acids: CASSLGRGWGSYEQYF. In nucleotides, the CDR3 is TGTGCCAGCAGCTTAGGTCGGGGGTGGGGGTCTTACGAGCAGTACTTC.

The V gene is TRBV6-6, the J gene TRBJ1-6; D ambiguous. The V gene lost 0 bases and the J gene lost 10 bases, with 4 bases spanning the gap. The CDR3 length is 12 residues. The germline gives CDR1 MNHNY, CDR2 SVGAGI (reference sequence). CDR3 coding DNA: TGTGCCAGCAGTTACTCAAACTCACCCCTCCACTTT. Translating gives CASSYSNSPLHF.

This chain links TRBV4-1 with TRBJ1-2; D is possibly TRBD1 (6 bases). CDR1 is MGHRA, CDR2 YSYEKL, per germline. Trimming shortened V by 0 bases and J by 4 bases, and 12 bases separated the two germline ends. The CDR3 spans 15 residues. CDR3 bases: TGCGCCAGCAGCCAAGATGCGGACAGCCCCTATGGCTACACCTTC. As protein: CASSQDADSPYGYTF.

The chain recombines TRBV27 with TRBJ1-2; the D gene is possibly TRBD1 (5 bases). With 5 bases removed from V and 6 bases from J, the gap between germline ends came to 13 bases. Germline CDR1 reads MNHEY; CDR2 reads SMNVEV (reference sequence). The CDR3 is 13 amino acids. CDR3 DNA: TGTGCCAGCAGTCCCCTGGGGGGAGATGGCTACACCTTC. Translation gives CASSPLGGDGYTF.

The chain links TRBV19 to TRBJ1-5; possible D gene TRBD1, 5 bases. V was trimmed by 10 bases and J by 0 bases, leaving 7 bases between them. The CDR3 has 12 residues. CDR1 is LNHDA and CDR2 is SQIVND in the germline V gene (reference sequence). The CDR3 coding sequence is TGTGCCATAGGGGTTAGCAATCAGCCCCAGCATTTT. Amino acids: CAIGVSNQPQHF.

For the CDR3, the DNA is TGCGCCAGCAGCCAAGAAGTTTCTGAGTCCTACAATGAGCAGTTCTTC. It translates to CASSQEVSESYNEQFF. The chain uses TRBV4-1 and TRBJ2-1; D remains unclear. V gave up 0 bases and J gave up 1 base, with 10 bases separating them. The germline gives CDR1 MGHRA, CDR2 YSYEKL. The CDR3 sequence is 16 residues long.

This clone was seen only a few times. The chain is built from TRBV4-1 and TRBJ2-7; TRBD1 is a possible D gene (7 bases). Germline V gene lookup returns CDR1 MGHRA and CDR2 YSYEKL. V lost 6 bases and J lost 5, with 20 bases in between. CDR3 length: 15 residues. The CDR3 DNA sequence: TGCGCCAGCAGTACCACGGGACAGTGGGGGGACGAGCAGTACTTC. It yields the protein CASSTTGQWGDEQYF.

This chain connects TRBV11-3 to TRBJ2-3; D is unclear. Deletions cut 4 bases from V and 5 bases from J, with 13 bases between. Germline V gene sequence: CDR1 SGHNT, CDR2 YENEEA. This CDR3 spans 14 amino acids. The CDR3 is CASSSQARGDTQYF. The CDR3 bases are TGTGCCAGCAGCTCCCAAGCCAGAGGAGATACGCAGTATTTT.

This chain uses TRBV4-1 with TRBJ2-1, with TRBD2 identical over 7 bases. This CDR3 has 14 amino acids. Germline assignment: CDR1 MGHRA and CDR2 YSYEKL. V shed 4 bases and J 5 bases; nucleotides not matched to a gene: 5. The CDR3 spells CASSLYGGDNEQFF. DNA for the CDR3: TGCGCCAGCAGCCTTTATGGGGGGGACAATGAGCAGTTCTTC.

The genes are TRBV2 and TRBJ1-2; the match to TRBD1 covers 9 bases. The V gene's germline CDR1 is SNHLY and CDR2 FYNNEI. The CDR3 is 16 residues long. J gave up 4 bases and V 7 bases, and 13 bases lay outside the gene matches. In DNA, the CDR3 is TGTGCCAGCACTCATTCGGACAGGGGCCTTCTCTATGGCTACACCTTC. Its translation is CASTHSDRGLLYGYTF.

The V gene is TRBV19, the J gene TRBJ2-7; possible D gene TRBD2, 6 bases. The CDR3 totals 14 residues. From germline, CDR1 is LNHDA and CDR2 SQIVND (reference sequence). Deletions cut 9 bases from V and 5 bases from J, with 20 bases between. Here the CDR3 DNA reads TGTGCCAGCCAAGTAGCCCCCCCTAGCGACGAGCAGTACTTC. The encoded protein is CASQVAPPSDEQYF.

The V and J genes are TRBV11-2 and TRBJ2-1; D is unresolved. Germline CDR1 reads SGHAT; CDR2 reads FQNNGV. CDR3 length: 13 amino acids. V dropped 3 bases and J dropped 2 bases, with 5 bases sitting between them. This chain's CDR3 is CASSFATYNEQFF. In DNA form, the CDR3 reads TGTGCCAGCAGCTTCGCAACCTACAATGAGCAGTTCTTC.

The chain couples TRBV18 to TRBJ1-2; D is undetermined. Trimming removed 5 bases at V and 4 bases at J, with 14 bases between. Germline CDR1 KGHSH, CDR2 LQKENI. The length of the CDR3 is 14 residues. CDR3 loop: CASSSPFMSYGYTF. The CDR3 DNA is TGTGCCAGCTCATCCCCTTTTATGAGCTATGGCTACACCTTC.

The chain couples TRBV6-5 to TRBJ2-5; 7 nucleotides line up with TRBD1. Per the germline V gene, CDR1 is MNHEY and CDR2 is SVGAGI. Unmatched junction bases numbered 5, after V lost 6 bases and J lost 1 base. The CDR3 runs 14 residues. The CDR3 coding sequence is TGTGCCAGCAGCCTTCGGGACAGCCAAGAGACCCAGTACTTC. The encoded protein is CASSLRDSQETQYF.

This clone was seen more than once but under ten times. The chain couples TRBV5-1 to TRBJ2-1; 8 nucleotides match TRBD1. This CDR3 comprises 15 residues. Germline lookup yields CDR1 SGHRS and CDR2 YFSETQ. V was pared by 6 bases and J by 8 bases, with 13 bases of the junction left unmatched. CDR3 in amino acids: CASTDRGLFSDEQFF. For the CDR3, the DNA is TGCGCCAGCACTGACAGGGGTCTCTTTTCGGATGAGCAGTTCTTC.

The chain joins TRBV5-6 to TRBJ1-3; no clear D gene. CDR3 length: 14 residues. V gave up 5 bases and J gave up 0 bases, with 9 bases separating them. Germline CDR1 is SGHDT and CDR2 is YYEEEE. The CDR3 region has the DNA TGTGCCAGCAGTTTTGGAAGCTCTGGAAACACCATATATTTT. Amino acids: CASSFGSSGNTIYF.

The rearrangement joins TRBV19 to TRBJ1-2, with TRBD1 matching over 7 bases. The CDR3 extends over 11 amino acids. CDR1 is LNHDA, CDR2 SQIVND, per germline (reference sequence). The ends lost 9 bases at V and 8 bases at J; junction bases unmatched: 6. CDR3 loop: CASGQVRGYTF. CDR3 sequence (DNA): TGTGCCAGCGGACAGGTCCGGGGCTACACCTTC.

The CDR3 is CASSIGDPDTQYF. CDR3 bases: TGTGCCAGTAGTATAGGGGACCCAGATACGCAGTATTTT. This chain links TRBV19 with TRBJ2-3, with D perhaps assigned TRBD1 or TRBD2 (5 bases each). V was trimmed by 1 base and J by 4 bases, leaving 6 bases between them. The germline V gene has CDR1 LNHDA and CDR2 SQIVND (reference sequence). The CDR3 runs to 13 residues.

The CDR3 loop is CASSSTGGYEQYF. The CDR3 DNA sequence: TGTGCCAGTAGTTCAACAGGGGGCTACGAGCAGTACTTC. V usage is TRBV19 and J usage is TRBJ2-7, with 8 nucleotides matching TRBD1. J lost 3 bases, V lost 5 bases, and 3 bases had no gene match. The CDR3 has 13 amino acids. Germline V gene lookup returns CDR1 LNHDA and CDR2 SQIVND (reference sequence).

The chain employs TRBV27 and TRBJ1-1; D not certain. From germline, CDR1 is MNHEY and CDR2 SMNVEV (reference sequence). This CDR3 region has 13 residues. The V end was cut by 5 bases, the J end by 0 bases, with 7 bases between. The chain's CDR3 is CASSHTVNTEAFF. Here the CDR3 DNA reads TGTGCCAGCAGTCATACAGTGAACACTGAAGCTTTCTTT.

The CDR3 region is CASSFGLAVPSEQYF. The CDR3, as DNA: TGTGCCAGCAGTTTCGGTCTAGCGGTACCGTCCGAGCAGTACTTC. This chain joins TRBV27 and TRBJ2-7, with 7 nucleotides matching TRBD2. The V and J ends lost 3 bases and 6 bases, in that order; junction bases with no gene match: 11. This CDR3 has 15 amino acids. Per the germline V gene, CDR1 is MNHEY and CDR2 is SMNVEV (reference sequence).

This chain links TRBV19 with TRBJ1-1, with 9 bases matching TRBD1. The CDR3 spans 14 residues. Germline-derived CDR1 and CDR2 are LNHDA and SQIVND (reference sequence). J lost 3 bases, V lost 4 bases, and 3 bases had no gene match. CDR3 nucleotide sequence: TGTGCCAGTAGTACCGGGACAGGGTACACTGAAGCTTTCTTT. This gives the protein CASSTGTGYTEAFF.

The chain links TRBV2 to TRBJ2-7; no clear D. Germline V gene sequence: CDR1 SNHLY, CDR2 FYNNEI. The CDR3 loop spans 14 amino acids. V was cut by 0 bases and J by 2 bases, with 8 bases left in between. The CDR3 DNA follows: TGTGCCAGCAGTGAAGCGCCCACCGCCTACGAGCAGTACTTC. Amino acid sequence: CASSEAPTAYEQYF.

This CDR3 is CASSPEDRVRYF. CDR3 nucleotide sequence: TGTGCCAGCAGCCCGGAGGACAGGGTGCGGTACTTC. V and J are TRBV5-6 and TRBJ2-4, with 8 positions matching TRBD1. V shed 4 bases, J shed 15 bases, and the junction held 9 bases outside the gene matches. The germline gives CDR1 SGHDT, CDR2 YYEEEE. CDR3 length equals 12 residues.

V usage is TRBV5-5 and J usage is TRBJ2-3; D uncertain. The CDR3 sequence is 14 residues long. Between the trimmed V and J ends, which lost 2 bases and 5 bases, there was a span of 12 bases. Germline loops: CDR1 SGHKS, CDR2 YYEKEE (reference sequence). The CDR3 DNA reads TGTGCCAGCAGCTTCACCGGGTCTGAAGATACGCAGTATTTT. Its translation is CASSFTGSEDTQYF.